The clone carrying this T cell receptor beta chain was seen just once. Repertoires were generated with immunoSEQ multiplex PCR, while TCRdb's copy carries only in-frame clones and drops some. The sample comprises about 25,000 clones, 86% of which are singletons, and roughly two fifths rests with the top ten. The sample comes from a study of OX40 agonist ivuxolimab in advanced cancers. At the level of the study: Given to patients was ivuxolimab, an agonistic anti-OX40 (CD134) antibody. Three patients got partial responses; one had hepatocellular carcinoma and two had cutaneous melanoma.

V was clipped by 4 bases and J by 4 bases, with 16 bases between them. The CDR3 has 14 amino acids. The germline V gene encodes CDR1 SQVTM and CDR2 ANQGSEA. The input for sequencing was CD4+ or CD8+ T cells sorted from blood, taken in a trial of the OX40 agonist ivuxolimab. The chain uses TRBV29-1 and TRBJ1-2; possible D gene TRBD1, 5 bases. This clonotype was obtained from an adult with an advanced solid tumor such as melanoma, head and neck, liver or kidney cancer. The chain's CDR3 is CSVVSRDGIYGYTF. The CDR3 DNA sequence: TGCAGCGTTGTTAGTCGGGACGGCATCTATGGCTACACCTTC.